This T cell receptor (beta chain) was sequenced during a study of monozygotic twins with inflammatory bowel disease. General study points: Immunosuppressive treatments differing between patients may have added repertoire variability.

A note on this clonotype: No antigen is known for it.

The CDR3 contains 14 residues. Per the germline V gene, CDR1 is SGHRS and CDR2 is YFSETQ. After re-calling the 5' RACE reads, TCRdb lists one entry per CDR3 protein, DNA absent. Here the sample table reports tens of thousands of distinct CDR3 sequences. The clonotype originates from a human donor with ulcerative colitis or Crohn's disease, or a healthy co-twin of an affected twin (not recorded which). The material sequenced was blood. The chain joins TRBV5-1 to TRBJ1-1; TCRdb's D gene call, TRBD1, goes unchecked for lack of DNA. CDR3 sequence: CASSLGFGGTEAFF.